This T cell receptor beta chain originates from a study of regulatory T cells in long-lasting Graves disease. Overall study results and limits: The small sample size may have reduced accuracy. Patients whose Graves' disease persisted exhibited lower TCR diversity than those newly diagnosed.

Construction of the TCR beta libraries employed iRepertoire HTBI primers in conjunction with Arm-PCR of CDR3 regions. Via MiXCR, TCRdb re-called the multiplex PCR reads, giving one row per CDR3 protein. The sample yields approximately 540,000 distinct CDR3 sequences, around 12% seen once. The CDR3 is made up of 13 amino acids. Trimming took 4 bases from V and 5 from J, leaving 11 bases between them. The germline CDR1 and CDR2 sequences are MGHRA and YSYEKL. This clonotype was observed at least ten times. Its antigen is not known. Time point reported: newly diagnosed GD, antithyroid drugs for less than 3 months. Extracted RNA from PBMCs served as the source of the TCR library. The sample also formed part of further work on T cells in Graves' hyperthyroidism and ophthalmopathy. That work states: Clinical symptoms, serum thyroxine, TRAb, thyroid ultrasound and orbital computed tomography established diagnosis. In the blood, most expanded thyroid clonotypes above 0.001 appeared as well.

The chain couples TRBV4-1 to TRBJ2-5, with a possible D match to TRBD2 (5 bases). Sequencing was performed on peripheral blood mononuclear cells (PBMCs), taken at new diagnosis, from a patient treated with antithyroid drugs. The source is a woman aged 30 to 39 with Graves disease. The CDR3 protein is CASSRLAGETQYF. For the CDR3, the DNA is TGCGCCAGCAGCCGGCTAGCCGGGGAGACCCAGTACTTC.